Reported below is one T cell receptor (beta chain). The clone's antigen remains unknown. No clone much larger than this one lies a single base away; base qualities are absent. Its CDR3 holds 15 amino acids, cysteine through phenylalanine. The DNA shown is the 45-base CDR3, in frame from base 1. V is trimmed back by 3 bases and J by 7 bases, and the junction contains 5 bases that no gene match accounts for. CDR1 and CDR2 were assigned from the germline V gene (reference sequence) as MNHEY and SMNVEV. This sample is drawn from a study of OX40 agonist ivuxolimab in advanced cancers. Broadly, across the study: Ivuxolimab was a fully human IgG2 agonistic monoclonal antibody targeting the costimulatory receptor OX40 (CD134). Intravenous ivuxolimab was administered to patients every 2 weeks at six dose levels: 0.01, 0.1, 0.3, 1.5, 3 and 10 mg/kg. In the dose-escalation cohort, 75% to 85% of patients were male, and the mean age was 60 years with a range of about 20 to 80. The paper covers the monotherapy dose-escalation part of the phase I ivuxolimab trial, which included N = 52 patients. The point of sequencing TCRbeta in the periphery was to test whether ivuxolimab changed TCR sequence diversity and drove clonal T-cell expansion. Patients were allowed to have had prior anti-PD-1, anti-PD-L1 or anti-CTLA-4 therapy, and around 40% of the dose-escalation patients had previously received checkpoint inhibitors. Of the roughly 50 dose-escalation patients, hepatocellular carcinoma was present in about 19, melanoma in some 15, renal cell carcinoma in 9 and head and neck cancer in 9. Partial responses occurred in three dose-escalation patients, of whom one had hepatocellular carcinoma and two had cutaneous melanoma.

Patients with autoimmune disease history or receiving systemic immunosuppression were excluded from the trial. In every dose cohort, peripheral blood was drawn for TCR sequencing at baseline, cycle 4 day 1, and cycle 7 day 1. The samples were taken from a phase I, first-in-human, multicenter, open-label dose-escalation trial of ivuxolimab. Adults with locally advanced or metastatic melanoma, renal cell, hepatocellular, or head and neck squamous cell carcinoma were enrolled in the trial. CD4+ and CD8+ T cells were sorted separately from peripheral blood before TCR sequencing. Paper-wide results and their limitations: At doses of 0.1 to 3.0 mg/kg, clonal expansion of both CD4+ and CD8+ T cells in blood was seen between baseline and week 6. The antigen specificity of the peripheral T cells that underwent clonal expansion was not determined. Low levels of normalized T-cell clonal expansion were also seen in some patients who did not respond. After ivuxolimab, more expanded clones were found on average in CD8+ T cells than in CD4+ T cells. Partial responders in the 0.1-3.0 mg/kg groups had among the lowest normalized peripheral clonal expansion, especially among CD8+ T cells.

To sequence the TCRbeta CDR3 region, genomic DNA was isolated from the sorted cells. The immunoSEQ Assay was used to sequence the TCRbeta CDR3 regions. TCRdb stores this immuneACCESS table with in-frame sequences only. Part of the clones is absent; in the studies checked, under half of the shortfall reflects unresolved V genes, and no reason is known for the rest. The sample records about 67,000 clones, over 75% of which are singletons. In total, the top ten clones hold about 0.26% of the sample. The source was CD4+ or CD8+ T cells sorted from blood, collected in a trial of the OX40 agonist ivuxolimab. The chain links TRBV27 with TRBJ2-2; 10 junctional bases match TRBD2. The source of this sequence is an adult with an advanced solid tumor such as melanoma, head and neck, liver or kidney cancer. The CDR3 corresponds to CASSFLAGVGGELFF. The bases read TGTGCCAGCAGTTTTCTAGCGGGAGTGGGCGGGGAGCTGTTTTTT.